A single sample is the source of the 24 T cell receptor beta chains below, sequenced in a study of T cell responses to AZD1222 COVID-19 vaccine. Clones were read by immunoSEQ multiplex PCR, and TCRdb kept only the in-frame ones, dropping some. The sample holds 95,000 to 120,000 clones, about 92% seen once. Material: peripheral blood, obtained on day 0 of MenACWY control vaccination. The receptor set was obtained from an adult in good health.

The chain carries TRBV21-1 and TRBJ1-5; the table's D call TRBD1 went unverified against the DNA. TRBV21-1 is given as a pseudogene. The CDR3 length is 15 residues. CDR3 bases: TGTGCCAGCAGCGGCCGGGACAGGGCCCATCAGCCCCAGCATTTT. It is translated as CASSGRDRAHQPQHF.

The rearrangement links TRBV6-5 to TRBJ2-7, with 9 nucleotides matching TRBD1. Germline trimming cut 0 bases from V and 6 bases from J; bases unmatched to any gene: 6. Germline V CDR1 and CDR2: MNHEY, SVGAGI. The CDR3 loop spans 15 amino acids. CDR3 DNA: TGTGCCAGCAGTTACTCGACAGGGGGTCTGTTCGAGCAGTACTTC. Translating gives CASSYSTGGLFEQYF.

The J gene is TRBJ1-5, the V gene TRBV19; possibly TRBD1 for D (5 bases). Trimming pared 1 base from V and 0 bases from J, leaving 7 bases between. CDR3 length: 15 residues. Looked up from germline, CDR1 is LNHDA and CDR2 is SQIVND (reference sequence). CDR3 sequence: CASSIGQNSNQPQHF. The CDR3 region has the DNA TGTGCCAGTAGTATAGGACAGAATAGCAATCAGCCCCAGCATTTT.

The chain is built from TRBV6-2 or TRBV6-3 and TRBJ2-3, with D tentatively TRBD2 (6 bases). V was trimmed by 5 bases and J by 7 bases, leaving 16 bases between them. The CDR3 contains 14 residues. In germline, CDR1 is MNHEY, CDR2 SVGEGT. CDR3 loop: CASSPTRDSNTQYF. The CDR3 nucleotides read TGTGCCAGCAGTCCGACTCGGGACTCGAATACGCAGTATTTT.

In the case of this clone: An end of the junction does not agree with germline; a read error may underlie this. The rearrangement uses TRBV7-3 and TRBJ1-1; the D is unclear. The length of the CDR3 is 13 residues. From germline, CDR1 is SGHTA and CDR2 FQGTGA. CDR3 sequence reads: CTSSLSPNTEAFF. The CDR3, as DNA: TGTACCAGCAGCTTGTCTCCTAACACTGAAGCTTTCTTT.

The chain is built from TRBV4-1 and TRBJ2-7; D possibly matches TRBD1 or TRBD2 (5 bases each). The CDR3 runs 18 residues. V was clipped by 0 bases and J by 2 bases, with 20 bases between them. CDR1 and CDR2 (germline): MGHRA, YSYEKL. CDR3 nucleotide sequence: TGCGCCAGCAGCCAAGAAGCCCCGGGACCGACCGAAACCTACGAGCAGTACTTC. Its protein product is CASSQEAPGPTETYEQYF.

The rearrangement links TRBV25-1 to TRBJ1-6, with 7 bases that match TRBD1. After removal of 4 bases from V and 5 bases from J, the junction contained 2 bases not matched to a gene. CDR1 MGHDK and CDR2 SYGVNS come from the germline V gene. The CDR3 is made up of 14 amino acids. The CDR3 here is CASSVGQHNSPLHF. The CDR3 nucleotides are TGTGCCAGCAGTGTGGGACAGCATAATTCACCCCTCCACTTT.

This clone was seen once. The chain has TRBV30 and TRBJ1-6; unclear D gene. Germline V gene data show CDR1 as GTSNPN and CDR2 as SVGIG (reference sequence). Trimming removed 5 bases at V and 5 bases at J, with 4 bases between. This CDR3 is 11 amino acids long. The CDR3 is CAWDNNSPLHF. The CDR3 nucleotides are TGTGCCTGGGACAATAATTCACCCCTCCACTTT.

This rearrangement joins TRBV10-2 to TRBJ2-3, with 9 bases lining up with TRBD2. Germline assignment: CDR1 WSHSY and CDR2 SAAADI. V lost 5 bases, J lost 6 bases, and 6 bases stayed unmatched. This CDR3 has 14 amino acids. The CDR3 coding sequence is TGCGCCAGCAGTCCTAGCGGGGATTATGATACGCAGTATTTT. Translation: CASSPSGDYDTQYF.

The V gene is TRBV28, the J gene TRBJ2-7; D gene unclear. CDR3 length: 11 amino acids. Germline CDR1 MDHEN, CDR2 SYDVKM. Trimming removed 3 bases at V and 3 bases at J, with 3 bases between. This CDR3 is CASSFSYEQYF. CDR3 DNA: TGTGCCAGCAGTTTTAGCTACGAGCAGTACTTC.

The J gene is TRBJ2-7, the V gene TRBV6-5, with TRBD1 identical over 7 bases. CDR1 is MNHEY, CDR2 SVGAGI, per germline. The V and J ends lost 5 bases and 6 bases, in that order; junction bases with no gene match: 7. The CDR3 spans 13 residues. CDR3 bases: TGTGCCAGCAGTCCCATGACAGGGCTCGAGCAGTACTTC. Its translation is CASSPMTGLEQYF.

This clone was picked up a small number of times. V gene TRBV4-1 combines with J gene TRBJ2-3; tentatively, D is TRBD2 (6 bases). This CDR3 region has 17 residues. Germline V gene data show CDR1 as MGHRA and CDR2 as YSYEKL. Trimming stripped 1 base from V and 0 bases from J, with 14 bases between. CDR3 nucleotide sequence: TGCGCCAGCAGCCAAGGATCTAGCGCACTGAGCACAGATACGCAGTATTTT. Amino acid sequence: CASSQGSSALSTDTQYF.

The chain links TRBV30 to TRBJ1-2; no clear D gene. CDR1 and CDR2 (germline): GTSNPN, SVGIG (reference sequence). With 1 base removed from V and 8 bases from J, the gap between germline ends came to 14 bases. CDR3 length equals 13 residues. In DNA form, the CDR3 reads TGTGCCTGGAGTGGCTATATATCTTCGGGCTACACCTTC. Amino acid sequence: CAWSGYISSGYTF. The full variable domain, rest sourced from reference TRBV30 and TRBJ1-2, is SQTIHQWPATLVQPVGSPLSLECTVEGTSNPNLYWYRQAAGRGLQLLFYSVGIGQISSEVPQNLSASRPQDRQFILSSKKLLLSDSGFYLCAWSGYISSGYTFGSGTRLTVV.

The table lists this clone with a count of one. The gene calls are TRBV10-1 and TRBJ1-5; possibly TRBD1 for D (6 bases). The CDR3 has 13 residues. V lost 3 bases and J 5 bases, leaving 8 bases between the germline ends. CDR1 and CDR2 from the germline V gene are WNHNN and SYGVQD (reference sequence). The CDR3 coding sequence is TGCGCCAGCAGTGATGGGACATATCAGCCCCAGCATTTT. Residues: CASSDGTYQPQHF.

The rearrangement joins TRBV7-8 to TRBJ1-4; D might be TRBD1 (6 bases). Germline CDR1 is SGHVS and CDR2 is FQNEAQ. V lost 3 bases to trimming and J lost 7 bases, with 15 bases between them. The CDR3 sequence is 15 residues long. CDR3 amino acids: CASSLRAGEGEKLFF. CDR3 nucleotides: TGTGCCAGCAGCTTGCGGGCAGGGGAAGGTGAAAAACTGTTTTTT.

This clone showed up just once. CDR3 sequence: CASSSFLRPEAFF. The CDR3 DNA is TGTGCCAGCAGTTCATTTCTTAGGCCTGAAGCTTTCTTT. This chain connects TRBV27 to TRBJ1-1; D remains unclear. The length of the CDR3 is 13 residues. Germline V gives CDR1 MNHEY, CDR2 SMNVEV (reference sequence). With 4 bases removed from V and 6 bases from J, the gap between germline ends came to 12 bases.

The rearrangement uses TRBV5-1 and TRBJ1-6; D possibly corresponds to TRBD1 (5 bases). This CDR3 is 15 amino acids long. Per the germline V gene, CDR1 is SGHRS and CDR2 is YFSETQ. The V and J ends lost 4 bases and 7 bases respectively, with 15 bases between them. CDR3 amino acids: CASSPGWDGNSPLHF. Here the CDR3 DNA reads TGCGCCAGCAGCCCCGGATGGGACGGCAATTCACCCCTCCACTTT. The whole variable domain, filled in from reference TRBV5-1 and TRBJ1-6, reads KAGVTQTPRYLIKTRGQQVTLSCSPISGHRSVSWYQQTPGQGLQFLFEYFSETQRNKGNFPGRFSGRQFSNSRSEMNVSTLELGDSALYLCASSPGWDGNSPLHFGNGTRLTVT.

CDR3 nucleotides: TGTGCCAGCAGCTTGGGGGGGGGACAGGGCTTCTACAATGAGCAGTTCTTC. Protein product: CASSLGGGQGFYNEQFF. V gene TRBV5-4 combines with J gene TRBJ2-1, with 9 bases identical to TRBD1. The CDR3 is made up of 17 amino acids. Germline V gene data show CDR1 as SGHNT and CDR2 as YYREEE (reference sequence). The ends lost 0 bases at V and 3 bases at J; junction bases unmatched: 7.

The chain joins TRBV19 to TRBJ1-5, with D perhaps TRBD1 (6 bases). CDR1 and CDR2 (germline): LNHDA, SQIVND (reference sequence). Between the trimmed V and J ends, which lost 5 bases and 7 bases, there was a span of 15 bases. The CDR3 consists of 14 residues. The chain's CDR3 is CASSGRGQEQPQHF. The CDR3 nucleotides are TGTGCCAGTAGTGGGCGGGGGCAGGAGCAGCCCCAGCATTTT.

The rearrangement links TRBV5-1 to TRBJ1-1; 8 bases are a match to TRBD1. This CDR3 comprises 15 residues. CDR1 and CDR2 (germline): SGHRS, YFSETQ. The V segment lost 5 bases and the J segment 8 bases; nucleotides outside the gene matches: 14. CDR3 amino acids: CASSYNAGGASEAFF. The CDR3 DNA reads as TGCGCCAGCAGTTATAACGCAGGGGGCGCGAGCGAAGCTTTCTTT. Using reference TRBV5-1 and TRBJ1-1 for the parts outside the CDR3, the full variable domain is KAGVTQTPRYLIKTRGQQVTLSCSPISGHRSVSWYQQTPGQGLQFLFEYFSETQRNKGNFPGRFSGRQFSNSRSEMNVSTLELGDSALYLCASSYNAGGASEAFFGQGTRLTVV.

This chain uses TRBV5-1 with TRBJ1-1, with D hard to call. Germline CDR1 SGHRS, CDR2 YFSETQ. V lost 0 bases and J 1 base, leaving 7 bases between the germline ends. The CDR3 spans 14 residues. CDR3 coding DNA: TGCGCCAGCAGCTTGGGCAGCTCGAACACTGAAGCTTTCTTT. It yields the protein CASSLGSSNTEAFF.

V usage is TRBV10-2 and J usage is TRBJ2-5, with TRBD2 as a possible D gene (5 bases). Trimming shortened V by 4 bases and J by 0 bases, and 18 bases separated the two germline ends. Germline CDR1 reads WSHSY; CDR2 reads SAAADI. The CDR3 runs to 17 residues. The CDR3 nucleotides are TGCGCCAGCAGTGGCGTTCTGAGGACTCCGTACCAAGAGACCCAGTACTTC. As protein: CASSGVLRTPYQETQYF.

CDR3 coding DNA: TGCGCCAGCAGCCCCCTCGTCCCCGGGACTTCTCATGAGCAGTTCTTC. Encoded protein: CASSPLVPGTSHEQFF. The rearrangement links TRBV5-1 to TRBJ2-1; D is possibly TRBD2 (6 bases). Germline V gene sequence: CDR1 SGHRS, CDR2 YFSETQ. The CDR3 consists of 16 residues. Trimming stripped 4 bases from V and 8 bases from J, with 22 bases between.

V gene TRBV5-4 combines with J gene TRBJ2-6; D gene unclear. V shed 4 bases and J shed 0 bases, with 11 bases lying between them. CDR3 length: 16 amino acids. Per the germline V gene, CDR1 is SGHNT and CDR2 is YYREEE (reference sequence). The CDR3 spells CASSPDGRSGANVLTF. Here the CDR3 DNA reads TGTGCCAGCAGCCCAGACGGGCGCTCTGGGGCCAACGTCCTGACTTTC.